Ten or more counts support the clone carrying this TCR beta chain. The antigen remains undetermined. This record comes from a study of T cell repertoires in cytomegalovirus infection. Study results and caveats: Cumulative public TCR beta family frequency identified CMV carriers with the relevant HLA. HLA-C-restricted CMV clonotypes gave the most frequent clonotype in two of eight donors.

TCRdb fed the reads into MiXCR, producing one record per CDR3 protein. The sample lists a few hundred thousand distinct CDR3 sequences, under 20% seen once, with about 12% in the top ten. CDR3 length: 14 residues. V shed 5 bases and J 4 bases; nucleotides not matched to a gene: 3. Germline assignment: CDR1 SGHTA and CDR2 FQGNSA. Sample: PBMCs. The V and J genes are TRBV7-2 and TRBJ2-5; TRBD1 agrees at 11 bases. This receptor was taken from a human donor in good health (CMV status not recorded). Some clones in this sample may be carry-over from other donors' samples. The CDR3 DNA sequence: TGTGCCAGCAGCCCCGGGACAGGGGGAGAGACCCAGTACTTC. Translated: CASSPGTGGETQYF.